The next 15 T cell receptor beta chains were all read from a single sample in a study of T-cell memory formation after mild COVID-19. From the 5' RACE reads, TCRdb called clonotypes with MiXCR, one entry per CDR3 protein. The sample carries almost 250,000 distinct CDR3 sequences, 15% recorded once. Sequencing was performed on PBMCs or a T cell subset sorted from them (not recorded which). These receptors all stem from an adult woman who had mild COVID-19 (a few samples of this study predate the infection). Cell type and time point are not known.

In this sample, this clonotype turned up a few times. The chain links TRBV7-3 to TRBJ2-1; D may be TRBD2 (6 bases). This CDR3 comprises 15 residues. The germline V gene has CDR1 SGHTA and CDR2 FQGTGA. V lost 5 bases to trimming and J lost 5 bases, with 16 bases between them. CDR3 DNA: TGTGCCAGCAGCCGAGGGACTCCGAGGAACAATGAGCAGTTCTTC. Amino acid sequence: CASSRGTPRNNEQFF.

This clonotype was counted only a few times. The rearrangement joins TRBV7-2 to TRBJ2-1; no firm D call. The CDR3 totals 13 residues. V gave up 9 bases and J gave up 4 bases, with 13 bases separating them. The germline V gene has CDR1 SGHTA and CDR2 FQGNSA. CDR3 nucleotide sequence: TGTGCCAGTACCGTTGACCGGTACAATGAGCAGTTCTTC. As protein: CASTVDRYNEQFF.

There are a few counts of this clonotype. The DNA for the CDR3 is TGTGCCAGCGGGGAAACTAAAACAGATACGCAGTATTTT. Amino acids: CASGETKTDTQYF. The chain joins TRBV9 to TRBJ2-3; D gene unclear. The V end was cut by 7 bases, the J end by 3 bases, with 12 bases between. CDR1 is SGDLS and CDR2 is YYNGEE in the germline V gene. The CDR3 has 13 residues.

The CDR3 region has the DNA TGTGCCAGCAGCTGGAGCGGGGGAATAAACACCGGGGAGCTGTTTTTT. Encoded protein: CASSWSGGINTGELFF. The V and J genes are TRBV11-2 and TRBJ2-2, with TRBD2 matching over 8 bases. Germline V gene sequence: CDR1 SGHAT, CDR2 FQNNGV. V lost 4 bases, J lost 2 bases, and 6 bases stayed unmatched. The CDR3 spans 16 residues. The whole variable domain, filled in from reference TRBV11-2 and TRBJ2-2, reads EAGVAQSPRYKIIEKRQSVAFWCNPISGHATLYWYQQILGQGPKLLIQFQNNGVVDDSQLPKDRFSAERLKGVDSTLKIQPAKLEDSAVYLCASSWSGGINTGELFFGEGSRLTVL.

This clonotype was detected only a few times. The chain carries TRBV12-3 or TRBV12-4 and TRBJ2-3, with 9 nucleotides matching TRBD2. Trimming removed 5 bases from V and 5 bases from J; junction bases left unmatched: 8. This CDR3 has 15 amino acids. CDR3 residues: CASSPLAGGRDTQYF. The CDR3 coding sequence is TGTGCCAGCAGTCCCCTGGCGGGAGGGCGAGATACGCAGTATTTT.

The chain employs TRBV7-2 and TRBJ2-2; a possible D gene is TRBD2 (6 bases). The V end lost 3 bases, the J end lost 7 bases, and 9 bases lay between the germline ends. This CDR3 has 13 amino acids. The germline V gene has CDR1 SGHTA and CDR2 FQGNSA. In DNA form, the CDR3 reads TGTGCCAGCAGCTTCCAGGGACTCGGGGAGCTGTTTTTT. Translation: CASSFQGLGELFF.

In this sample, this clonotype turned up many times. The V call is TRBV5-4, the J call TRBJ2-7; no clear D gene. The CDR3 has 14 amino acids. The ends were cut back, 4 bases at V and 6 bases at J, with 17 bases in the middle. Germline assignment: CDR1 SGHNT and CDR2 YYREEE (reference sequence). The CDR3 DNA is TGTGCCAGCAGCACCGACCTCCAGGAGAGCGAGCAGTACTTC. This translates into CASSTDLQESEQYF. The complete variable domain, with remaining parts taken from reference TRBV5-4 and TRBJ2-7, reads ETGVTQSPTHLIKTRGQQVTLRCSSQSGHNTVSWYQQALGQGPQFIFQYYREEENGRGNFPPRFSGLQFPNYSSELNVNALELDDSALYLCASSTDLQESEQYFGPGTRLTVT.

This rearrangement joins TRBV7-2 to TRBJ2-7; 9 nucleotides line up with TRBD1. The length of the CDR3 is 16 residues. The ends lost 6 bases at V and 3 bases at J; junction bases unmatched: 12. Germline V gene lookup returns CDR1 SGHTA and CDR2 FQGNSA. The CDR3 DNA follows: TGTGCCAGCAGTGCCGGGACAGGGCTCTTGGGCTACGAGCAGTACTTC. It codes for CASSAGTGLLGYEQYF.

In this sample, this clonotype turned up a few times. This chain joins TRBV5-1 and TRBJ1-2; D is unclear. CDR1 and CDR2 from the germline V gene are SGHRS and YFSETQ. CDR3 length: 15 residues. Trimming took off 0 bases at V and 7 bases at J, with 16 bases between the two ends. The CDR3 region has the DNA TGCGCCAGCAGCTTGGAGATGGCGGTGGGGATTGGCTACACCTTC. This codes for CASSLEMAVGIGYTF.

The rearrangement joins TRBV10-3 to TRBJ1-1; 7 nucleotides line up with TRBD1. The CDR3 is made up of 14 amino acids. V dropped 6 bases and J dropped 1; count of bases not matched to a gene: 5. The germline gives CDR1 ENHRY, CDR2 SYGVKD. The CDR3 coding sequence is TGTGCCATCAGCCAACAGGGGTGGAACACTGAAGCTTTCTTT. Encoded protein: CAISQQGWNTEAFF.

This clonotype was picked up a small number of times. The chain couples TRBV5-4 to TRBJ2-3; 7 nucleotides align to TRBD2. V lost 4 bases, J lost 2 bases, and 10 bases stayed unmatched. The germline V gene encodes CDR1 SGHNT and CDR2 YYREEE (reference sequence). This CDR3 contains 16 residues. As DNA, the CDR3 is TGTGCCAGCAGCCCCGAGGGAGGGCAGACCACAGATACGCAGTATTTT. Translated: CASSPEGGQTTDTQYF.

The CDR3 protein is CASSQAPIGGPYEQYF. CDR3 nucleotide sequence: TGTGCCAGCAGCCAAGCCCCCATAGGCGGACCGTACGAGCAGTACTTC. This chain joins TRBV3-1 and TRBJ2-7; D not certain. V was shortened by 1 base and J by 4 bases, with 17 bases between the two germline ends. CDR1 is LGHDT, CDR2 YNNKEL, per germline (reference sequence). This CDR3 region has 16 residues.

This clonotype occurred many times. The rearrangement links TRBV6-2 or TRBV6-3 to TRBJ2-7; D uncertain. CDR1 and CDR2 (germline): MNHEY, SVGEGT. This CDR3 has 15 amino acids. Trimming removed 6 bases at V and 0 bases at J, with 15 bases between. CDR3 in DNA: TGTGCCAGCAGCCTGATCCTCACGAACTCCTACGAGCAGTACTTC. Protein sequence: CASSLILTNSYEQYF.

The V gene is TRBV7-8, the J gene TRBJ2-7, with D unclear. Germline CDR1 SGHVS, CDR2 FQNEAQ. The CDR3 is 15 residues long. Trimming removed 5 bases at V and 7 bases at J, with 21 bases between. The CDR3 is CASSPDTSRWREQYF. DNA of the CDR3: TGTGCCAGCAGCCCAGACACCAGCCGTTGGCGGGAGCAGTACTTC.

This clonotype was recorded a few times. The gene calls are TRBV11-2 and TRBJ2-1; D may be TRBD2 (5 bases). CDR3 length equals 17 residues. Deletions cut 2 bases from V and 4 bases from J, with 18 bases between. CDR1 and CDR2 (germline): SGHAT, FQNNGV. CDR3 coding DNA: TGTGCCAGCAGCTTAAATAGCGTCCCTTTGGGGTACAATGAGCAGTTCTTC. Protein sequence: CASSLNSVPLGYNEQFF. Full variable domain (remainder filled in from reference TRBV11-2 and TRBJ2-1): EAGVAQSPRYKIIEKRQSVAFWCNPISGHATLYWYQQILGQGPKLLIQFQNNGVVDDSQLPKDRFSAERLKGVDSTLKIQPAKLEDSAVYLCASSLNSVPLGYNEQFFGPGTRLTVL.